This T cell receptor beta chain came from a study of T cells after yellow fever vaccination. Regarding the study as a whole: Abundant clonotypes from the bulk population could contaminate FACS-sorted repertoires. Re-detected after boosting: most primary clones, 96% of CD4 and 88% of CD8.

On this clonotype itself: As yet, its antigen is unknown.

V dropped 2 bases and J dropped 6 bases, with 7 bases sitting between them. Looked up from germline, CDR1 is SNHLY and CDR2 is FYNNEI. This CDR3 region has 13 residues. TCR cDNA, made by 5'RACE template switching, carried an added universal primer site and UMIs. TCRdb reprocessed the 5' RACE reads with MiXCR, giving one entry per CDR3 protein. The table includes about 300,000 distinct CDR3 sequences, approximately 10% detected once. The gene calls are TRBV2 and TRBJ2-2; D uncertain. This sequence was found in a man between 18 and 35 years old who received the YFV17D yellow fever vaccine. The specimen comprised CD4+ T cells sorted from PBMCs, sampled 5 days after the yellow fever booster vaccination. The CDR3 loop is CASSERGAGELFF. The CDR3 nucleotides read TGTGCCAGCAGTGAACGCGGCGCCGGGGAGCTGTTTTTT.